Following are 24 T cell receptor beta chains from one sample sequenced in a study of regulatory T cells in long-lasting Graves disease. Stated time point: newly diagnosed GD, antithyroid drugs for less than 3 months. Extracted RNA from PBMCs served as the source of the TCR library. Libraries of TCR beta came from iRepertoire HTBI primers plus Arm-PCR of CDR3 regions. TCRdb re-derived calls from the multiplex PCR reads in MiXCR, one entry per CDR3 protein. The sample consists of about 420,000 distinct CDR3 sequences, about 15% of them appearing once. The same data also went into a second study, on T cells in Graves' hyperthyroidism and ophthalmopathy.

Specimen: peripheral blood mononuclear cells (PBMCs), collected at new diagnosis, from a patient treated with antithyroid drugs. The receptors come from a woman aged 18-30 years with Graves disease.

This clonotype has a handful of counts. The chain is built from TRBV28 and TRBJ2-1; D is unclear. V lost 3 bases and J 4 bases, leaving 13 bases between the germline ends. This CDR3 region has 15 residues. Germline V lookup: CDR1 MDHEN, CDR2 SYDVKM. The CDR3 loop is CASSFLTVDYNEQFF. The CDR3 coding sequence is TGTGCCAGCAGTTTTCTAACAGTGGATTACAATGAGCAGTTCTTC.

The genes are TRBV28 and TRBJ2-1; D gene uncertain. The V end was cut by 3 bases, the J end by 9 bases, with 6 bases between. Germline values: CDR1 MDHEN, CDR2 SYDVKM. The CDR3 covers 11 residues. CDR3 nucleotide sequence: TGTGCCAGCAGTTTTTTTGCTGAGCAGTTCTTC. This translates into CASSFFAEQFF.

This clonotype was seen ten or more times. The chain is built from TRBV3-1 and TRBJ1-1, with a tentative D call TRBD1 (5 bases). The CDR3 covers 11 residues. Per germline, CDR1 LGHDT and CDR2 YNNKEL (reference sequence). Deletions cut 4 bases from V and 6 bases from J, with 6 bases between. The CDR3 DNA reads TGTGCCAGCAGCCGGGGGGCTGAAGCTTTCTTT. Protein sequence: CASSRGAEAFF.

In its sample, this clonotype was seen many times. V and J are TRBV13 and TRBJ1-4; D is possibly TRBD1 (6 bases). The CDR3 runs to 12 residues. Trimming removed 7 bases from V and 7 bases from J, with 10 bases in between. Germline assignment: CDR1 PRHDT and CDR2 FYEKMQ (reference sequence). In nucleotides, the CDR3 is TGTGCCAGCACAGGGGTGGGTGAAAAACTGTTTTTT. It translates to CASTGVGEKLFF.

This clonotype was found many times. The rearrangement uses TRBV12-3 or TRBV12-4 and TRBJ2-3; TRBD2 matches at 10 bases. Germline trimming cut 4 bases from V and 3 bases from J; bases unmatched to any gene: 7. The CDR3 contains 16 residues. CDR3 region: CASSWYGTSVTDTQYF. The CDR3 nucleotides are TGTGCCAGCAGTTGGTACGGGACTAGCGTGACAGATACGCAGTATTTT.

This clonotype occurred a few times. The genes are TRBV28 and TRBJ1-2; maybe TRBD1 (6 bases). V dropped 5 bases and J dropped 4 bases, with 17 bases sitting between them. The CDR3 spans 15 residues. The germline V gene encodes CDR1 MDHEN and CDR2 SYDVKM. CDR3: CASSTPTGAVYGYTF. The CDR3 DNA reads TGTGCCAGCAGTACACCGACAGGTGCTGTCTATGGCTACACCTTC.

The table lists this clonotype with many counts. The V call is TRBV7-2, the J call TRBJ1-6; D is unresolved. Germline CDR1 and CDR2: SGHTA and FQGNSA. V was shortened by 3 bases and J by 7 bases, with 4 bases between the two germline ends. The CDR3 consists of 12 residues. The chain's CDR3 is CASSFQNSPLHF. In nucleotides, the CDR3 is TGTGCCAGCAGCTTTCAGAATTCACCCCTCCACTTT.

The J gene is TRBJ1-4, the V gene TRBV4-3; 8 bases line up with TRBD1. Germline CDR1 is LGHNA and CDR2 is YSLEER. The CDR3 spans 16 residues. With V trimmed by 0 bases and J by 7 bases, 7 bases remained unmatched. The CDR3 DNA follows: TGCGCCAGCAGCCAAGATGGTCAGGGGGCTGGTGAAAAACTGTTTTTT. This translates into CASSQDGQGAGEKLFF.

The J gene is TRBJ2-3, the V gene TRBV10-3; D possibly corresponds to TRBD2 (6 bases). V lost 7 bases, J lost 5 bases, and 16 bases lay in between. This CDR3 is 14 amino acids long. Per the germline V gene, CDR1 is ENHRY and CDR2 is SYGVKD. The CDR3 reads CAITDPDSGDTQYF. The CDR3 DNA reads TGTGCCATCACGGACCCGGATAGCGGAGATACGCAGTATTTT.

This clonotype was seen at least ten times. V is TRBV2 and J is TRBJ1-1; D not resolved. The V end lost 11 bases, the J end lost 11 bases, and 15 bases lay between the germline ends. Germline-derived CDR1 and CDR2 are SNHLY and FYNNEI. The CDR3 covers 10 residues. CDR3 DNA: TGTGCCTCAGTGAGGGCGGAGGCTTTCTTT. Encoded protein: CASVRAEAFF.

This clonotype has just a few counts. This likely comes from a read error, as the CDR3 has no conserved phenylalanine or tryptophan at its end. The rearrangement joins TRBV11-2 to TRBJ2-1, with D perhaps TRBD2 (5 bases). The CDR3 is 15 residues long. Trimming stripped 7 bases from V and 0 bases from J, with 13 bases between. Germline CDR1 is SGHAT and CDR2 is FQNNGV. The CDR3 spells CASTVARFSYNEQFL. In nucleotides, the CDR3 is TGTGCCAGCACCGTAGCGAGGTTCTCCTACAATGAGCAGTTCCTC.

J is TRBJ2-2 and V is TRBV10-1; D may be TRBD2 (5 bases). This CDR3 is 16 amino acids long. V was trimmed by 4 bases and J by 2 bases, leaving 14 bases between them. CDR1 and CDR2 (germline): WNHNN, SYGVQD (reference sequence). Here the CDR3 reads CASSGVSRENTGELFF. The CDR3 DNA is TGCGCCAGCAGTGGGGTCTCCCGGGAAAACACCGGGGAGCTGTTTTTT.

This clonotype was observed a single time. The genes are TRBV28 and TRBJ2-2; 9 bases fit TRBD2. This CDR3 has 15 amino acids. V shed 4 bases and J 5 bases; nucleotides not matched to a gene: 5. Germline V gene lookup returns CDR1 MDHEN and CDR2 SYDVKM. The CDR3: CASSSAGGRTGELFF. DNA for the CDR3: TGTGCCAGCAGTTCGGCGGGAGGGAGAACCGGGGAGCTGTTTTTT.

This clonotype was seen ten or more times. The gene calls are TRBV20-1 and TRBJ2-7; no definite D call. Germline loops: CDR1 DFQATT, CDR2 SNEGSKA (reference sequence). The V end lost 0 bases, the J end lost 3 bases, and 12 bases lay between the germline ends. The CDR3 runs to 14 residues. DNA for the CDR3: TGCAGTGCTAGAGATCAGGAACACCTCTACGAGCAGTACTTC. Its protein is CSARDQEHLYEQYF.

This clonotype has more than one count but fewer than ten. The V gene is TRBV20-1, the J gene TRBJ2-3, with TRBD2 matching over 7 bases. The CDR3 totals 12 residues. CDR1 is DFQATT and CDR2 is SNEGSKA in the germline V gene (reference sequence). The trim removed 8 bases at V and 1 base at J, leaving 3 bases unmatched. CDR3 sequence (DNA): TGCAGTCCAGCGGGACGCACAGATACGCAGTATTTT. Protein product: CSPAGRTDTQYF.

This clonotype was found a few times. The rearrangement uses TRBV7-9 and TRBJ2-3; tentatively, D is TRBD2 (6 bases). Between the trimmed V and J ends, which lost 1 base and 2 bases, there was a span of 16 bases. The CDR3 runs 17 residues. The germline V gene has CDR1 SEHNR and CDR2 FQNEAQ (reference sequence). The DNA for the CDR3 is TGTGCCAGCAGCTTAGGGACCGGGGGATGGGACACAGATACGCAGTATTTT. Translated, it gives CASSLGTGGWDTDTQYF.

This clonotype was seen ten or more times. The rearrangement joins TRBV7-8 to TRBJ2-7, with TRBD1 matching 11 bases. With 5 bases clipped from V and 5 bases from J, the junction kept 14 bases outside the gene matches. There are 17 residues in the CDR3. Germline loops: CDR1 SGHVS, CDR2 FQNEAQ. Here the CDR3 DNA reads TGTGCCAGCAGCCCATTATCAGTTGCGGGACAGGGGGACGAGCAGTACTTC. It is translated as CASSPLSVAGQGDEQYF.

This clonotype was counted ten times or more. The chain is built from TRBV18 and TRBJ2-7; no definite D call. V was cut by 2 bases and J by 2 bases, with 13 bases left in between. This CDR3 comprises 15 residues. The germline gives CDR1 KGHSH, CDR2 LQKENI. CDR3 region: CASSPGRPLTYEQYF. DNA of the CDR3: TGTGCCAGCTCACCAGGTAGGCCACTAACCTACGAGCAGTACTTC.

This clonotype was picked up a small number of times. The rearrangement uses TRBV7-3 and TRBJ2-2; D is unclear. The germline V gene encodes CDR1 SGHTA and CDR2 FQGTGA. V was pared by 5 bases and J by 6 bases, with 13 bases between. This CDR3 comprises 14 residues. The CDR3 nucleotides are TGTGCCAGCAGCCCTGCTGTGAGGTCCGGGGAGCTGTTTTTT. This codes for CASSPAVRSGELFF.

This clonotype was detected many times. The chain is built from TRBV2 and TRBJ1-5; D is unclear. V gave up 8 bases and J gave up 3 bases, with 11 bases separating them. This CDR3 has 13 residues. Germline CDR1 and CDR2: SNHLY and FYNNEI. CDR3 sequence: CASRRTINQPQHF. In nucleotides, the CDR3 is TGTGCCAGCCGGCGGACGATCAATCAGCCCCAGCATTTT.

This clonotype was observed at least ten times. V is TRBV7-2 and J is TRBJ2-5; no clear D gene. CDR1 is SGHTA, CDR2 FQGNSA, per germline. The CDR3 spans 13 residues. Trimming shortened V by 1 base and J by 3 bases, and 6 bases separated the two germline ends. CDR3 region: CASSLDMKETQYF. DNA for the CDR3: TGTGCCAGCAGCTTAGATATGAAAGAGACCCAGTACTTC.

This clonotype was recorded a few times. J is TRBJ1-6 and V is TRBV6-1, with a possible D match to TRBD1 (6 bases). The CDR3 is 15 amino acids. Germline CDR1 MNHNS, CDR2 SASEGT. The V gene lost 7 bases and the J gene lost 3 bases, with 13 bases spanning the gap. CDR3 bases: TGTGCCAGCACCTGGGGGGCCCACTATAATTCACCCCTCCACTTT. Its translation is CASTWGAHYNSPLHF.

This clonotype was picked up a small number of times. The rearrangement joins TRBV6-5 to TRBJ2-2; 8 bases are a match to TRBD2. Trimming removed 2 bases from V and 6 bases from J; junction bases left unmatched: 2. Germline V gene lookup returns CDR1 MNHEY and CDR2 SVGAGI. The length of the CDR3 is 14 residues. CDR3 in DNA: TGTGCCAGCAGTTACCCGGGGGGGGCCGGGGAGCTGTTTTTT. Amino acids: CASSYPGGAGELFF.

A remark on this clonotype: This could be a read error, since a much larger clone is one nucleotide away. The genes are TRBV11-2 and TRBJ2-5; D unresolved. Between the trimmed V and J ends, which lost 5 bases and 1 base, there was a span of 11 bases. Germline loops: CDR1 SGHAT, CDR2 FQNNGV. The CDR3 is 14 residues long. CDR3 protein: CASSPQTIQETQYF. The CDR3 coding sequence is TGTGCCAGCAGCCCCCAGACCATCCAAGAGACCCAGTACTTC.